This T cell receptor beta chain was identified in a study of blood T cell repertoires in COVID-19. Assay used: immunoSEQ multiplex PCR; TCRdb lists only in-frame clones, some missing. The sample consists of around 100,000 clones, 87% of them appearing once. This CDR3 comprises 14 residues. Per germline, CDR1 SGHNT and CDR2 YYREEE (reference sequence). V was clipped by 3 bases and J by 0 bases; unmatched bases: 3. The sequence derives from a man over 45 with acute or convalescent COVID-19. The sequenced sample was peripheral blood. The J gene is TRBJ2-7, the V gene TRBV5-4; 7 nucleotides align to TRBD1. The CDR3 loop is CASSSRGSSYEQYF. Here the CDR3 DNA reads TGTGCCAGCAGCTCCAGGGGGAGCTCCTACGAGCAGTACTTC.